This T cell receptor (beta chain) came from a study of neurological immune-mediated disorders. Study-wide findings and caveats: The greatest TCR clonal expansion appeared in HTLV-1-associated myelopathy and the smallest, falling below healthy controls, in multiple sclerosis.

5'RACE with 10-nucleotide random UMIs produced the cDNA. From the 5' RACE reads, TCRdb called clonotypes with MiXCR, one entry per CDR3 protein. The table has about 32,000 distinct CDR3 sequences, around 4% seen once. The CDR3 is 16 residues long. V gave up 2 bases and J gave up 4 bases; unmatched junction bases: 7. Per the germline V gene, CDR1 is MNHEY and CDR2 is SVGAGI. This clonotype showed up many times. As yet, its antigen is unknown. The chain uses TRBV6-5 and TRBJ2-1; TRBD2 matches 8 bases. The sequence derives from a young man with multiple sclerosis. Sequenced: PBMCs. The CDR3 loop reads CASSYPSGGGYNEQFF. In DNA form, the CDR3 reads TGTGCCAGCAGTTACCCAAGCGGGGGCGGATACAATGAGCAGTTCTTC.